This T cell receptor beta chain was found in a study of blood T cell repertoires in COVID-19 (dated by TCRdb to 2019 to 2021). Concerning the study at large: Collaborator samples came from the United States, Italy and Spain and covered acute and convalescent phases of COVID-19. Subjects who had been exposed to COVID-19, were actively infected with it, or had recovered from it provided the deeply sampled blood TCRbeta repertoires that made up the dataset. The material from the prospective study consisted of cDNA or gDNA derived from T cells, B-cell-depleted T cells, or PBMCs. The samples were drawn from two sources: the first 160 participants of the ongoing ImmuneRACE study, and 1,254 subjects contributed by 6 global collaborators. Where HLA class I and class II types were available, the types were taken from metadata supplied by the sample provider, not from assay-based typing. Sample metadata almost always included a de-identified subject ID, COVID-19 status, age in years and sex. The repertoires were released in a freely available public database meant as a resource for research on the immune response to SARS-CoV-2. What the study reported, not specific to this receptor: The amount of clinical and demographic metadata varied by source and participant and was provided uncurated.

The immunoSEQ Assay, a bias-controlled multiplex PCR, was used to amplify TCRbeta CDR3 regions from genomic DNA. The study's processing was this. The number of nucleated cells in each sample was estimated from the amplification of reference gene primers within the assay. To quantify the absolute abundance of each unique TCRbeta CDR3 rearrangement, sequence reads were collapsed and filtered. Productive Simpson clonality was computed per sample as the square root of Simpson's diversity index over productive rearrangements. What TCRdb holds here is the immuneACCESS table cut down to in-frame rearrangements. Part of the clones is not present; checked against another copy, under half of the missing clones reflect an unresolved V gene, and the others are unexplained. Clone size and V and J calls were adopted from that table, with D and trimming inferred from the DNA. The sample table lists approximately 250,000 clones, 80% to 90% of them with a count of one. 4.2% of the sample goes to the ten largest clones.

Collaborating institutions collected whole blood in K2EDTA tubes following their own protocols. For TCRbeta analysis, collaborators shipped samples in one of three forms: frozen whole blood, isolated PBMCs, or DNA extracted from either of those sample types. Concerning this clone: Its antigen is currently not known. Nothing much larger sits one base from this clone, and base qualities are not available.

The receptor's source is a man between 60 and 70 years old with acute or convalescent COVID-19. The sample taken for sequencing was peripheral blood.

CDR3 reads: CASSANRGNQPQHF. The bases are TGTGCCAGCTCAGCAAACAGGGGGAATCAGCCCCAGCATTTT. The rearranged chain carries TRBV18 and TRBJ1-5, and 8 bases in between align with TRBD1. The CDR3 runs 14 amino acids, cysteine and phenylalanine included. Only CDR3 DNA is held: 42 bases, read in frame from base 1. V trim: 5 bases; J trim: 4 bases; unmatched bases: 4. CDR1 is given as KGHSH and CDR2 as LQKENI, both from the germline V gene.